A selection of T cell receptor beta chains follows, all from one sample in a study of blood T cell repertoires in COVID-19. Measured with immunoSEQ multiplex PCR; TCRdb has only the in-frame clones, and not every one. Here the sample spans about 180,000 clones, roughly 88% being singletons. The sequencing input was peripheral blood. The receptors stem from a woman in her 30s with acute or convalescent COVID-19. Each CDR3 is given with its conserved first and last residue. The order of the fields is V gene, CDR3 protein.

V gene: TRBV5-5
CDR3 protein: CASSLRTSGTGELFF

V gene: TRBV11-1
CDR3 protein: CASSVQVSNTEAFF

V gene: TRBV7-9
CDR3 protein: CASREWTGDEAFF

V gene: TRBV3-1/TRBV3-2
CDR3 protein: CASSLLAAGTDTQYF

V gene: TRBV18
CDR3 protein: CASSPGQSVGNTIYF

V gene: TRBV6-5
CDR3 protein: CASSLGPVSYEQYF

V gene: TRBV7-9
CDR3 protein: CASSSWAGKNTEAFF

V gene: TRBV5-1
CDR3 protein: CASSSHVGARGEQYF

V gene: TRBV3-1/TRBV3-2
CDR3 protein: CASSQDLLGAHTF

V gene: TRBV9
CDR3 protein: CASSVAGQSNYGYTF

V gene: TRBV7-9
CDR3 protein: CASSLPVSSYNEQFF

V gene: TRBV2
CDR3 protein: CASNRLAGFGDTQYF

V gene: TRBV2
CDR3 protein: CASSDWASNEQFF

V gene: TRBV5-1
CDR3 protein: CASSLAGGTNEKLFF

V gene: TRBV7-9
CDR3 protein: CASSTSSSYEQYF

V gene: TRBV30
CDR3 protein: CAWSVRPGSDTQYF

V gene: TRBV12-3/TRBV12-4
CDR3 protein: CASQDMGGSEAFF

V gene: TRBV20-1
CDR3 protein: CSASDPRTGSYTF

V gene: TRBV12-5
CDR3 protein: CASGFGGTDTQYF

V gene: TRBV4-2
CDR3 protein: CASSQGEVLEDEQYF

V gene: TRBV7-8
CDR3 protein: CASSFQGIITF

V gene: TRBV10-3
CDR3 protein: CAISLDRGQGYTF

V gene: TRBV13
CDR3 protein: CASSQTWDTEAFF

V gene: TRBV21-1
CDR3 protein: CASSTRTGSYEQYF

V gene: TRBV5-1
CDR3 protein: CASSLVGQGQETQYF

V gene: TRBV30
CDR3 protein: CAWSVDSHSGNTIYF

V gene: TRBV4-2
CDR3 protein: CASSPQTLAGTDTQYF

V gene: TRBV5-1
CDR3 protein: CASSLPYDTQYF

V gene: TRBV5-1
CDR3 protein: CASSLVADSEAFF

V gene: TRBV5-1
CDR3 protein: CASRLAGDTDTQYF

V gene: TRBV25-1
CDR3 protein: CASSEYIRTGDNEQFF

V gene: TRBV6-2/TRBV6-3
CDR3 protein: CASSNPGGEQYF

V gene: TRBV28
CDR3 protein: CASSRPSLAGGIDTQYF

V gene: TRBV29-1
CDR3 protein: CSVQGPEQFF

V gene: TRBV6-5
CDR3 protein: CASSYMETGTQYF

V gene: TRBV20-1
CDR3 protein: CSAIDSGRPTGELFF

V gene: TRBV2
CDR3 protein: CASSEIDRGTYEQYF

V gene: TRBV2
CDR3 protein: CASSGGPGGEIEQYF

V gene: TRBV9
CDR3 protein: CASSVDSFGYEQYF

V gene: TRBV7-6
CDR3 protein: CASSLGGGAASYNEQFF

V gene: TRBV15
CDR3 protein: CATSSNGGRETQYF

V gene: TRBV5-4
CDR3 protein: CASSPRGGREGPGEQFF

V gene: TRBV11-2
CDR3 protein: CASSFPTGTGTDTQYF

V gene: TRBV28
CDR3 protein: CASRLADTQYF

V gene: TRBV5-1
CDR3 protein: CASSRLVAEGTEAFF

V gene: TRBV5-6
CDR3 protein: CASSPALGGVNEKLFF

V gene: TRBV5-4
CDR3 protein: CASSLGTPRTSGGPNEQFF

V gene: TRBV19
CDR3 protein: CASRTSGTNFFGELFF

V gene: TRBV27
CDR3 protein: CAASGGTDTQYF

V gene: TRBV11-3
CDR3 protein: CASSLGGRRTYEQYF

V gene: TRBV25-1
CDR3 protein: CASGGPRYTF

V gene: TRBV5-1
CDR3 protein: CASGTGGTDTQYF

V gene: TRBV5-4
CDR3 protein: CASSFLENYGYTF

V gene: TRBV19
CDR3 protein: CASSIGRSSPLHF

V gene: TRBV27
CDR3 protein: CASRKGLAKETQYF